Listed below are T cell receptor beta chains from one sample, sequenced in a study of CD8 T cells in ankylosing spondylitis. MiXCR, run by TCRdb on the 5' RACE reads, gives a single entry per CDR3 protein. The data contain under 55,000 distinct CDR3 sequences, approximately 7.4% of them singletons. The material sequenced was blood, either unsorted or a sorted T cell fraction (not recorded which). The receptors here all came from a female donor with ankylosing spondylitis or in good health (not recorded which). CDR3s include the opening cysteine and the closing phenylalanine or tryptophan. A D gene is named only where the DNA matches it firmly. Clone sizes are given selectively: once, few, many, or a class where the clone is expanded.

v_call	d_call	j_call	clone_size	cdr3_aa	cdr3_nt
TRBV5-1	TRBD1	TRBJ1-6	many	CASRDRGGSNSPLHF	TGCGCCAGCAGGGACAGGGGAGGATCTAATTCACCCCTCCACTTT
TRBV12-3/TRBV12-4	.	TRBJ1-1	many	CASSYSESNTEAFF	TGTGCCAGCAGTTATAGCGAAAGCAACACTGAAGCTTTCTTT
TRBV20-1	TRBD1	TRBJ1-5	many	CSATAGRGAGQPQHF	TGCAGTGCGACAGCCGGCAGGGGGGCAGGGCAGCCCCAGCATTTT
TRBV5-6	.	TRBJ1-1	many	CASSNHPTGYTEAFF	TGTGCCAGCTCCAACCATCCAACAGGGTACACTGAAGCTTTCTTT
TRBV9	TRBD2	TRBJ2-3	.	CASSHGLAGNTDTQYF	TGTGCCAGCAGCCACGGACTAGCGGGAAACACAGATACGCAGTATTTT
TRBV5-1	TRBD1	TRBJ1-1	many	CASSWDSFTPEAFF	TGCGCCAGCAGCTGGGACAGCTTCACCCCTGAAGCTTTCTTT
TRBV7-9	.	TRBJ2-7	.	CASSFRPDEQYF	TGTGCCAGCAGCTTTAGACCCGACGAGCAGTACTTC
TRBV7-7	.	TRBJ2-2	.	CASSHLLFPEGNTGELFF	TGTGCCAGCAGCCACCTCCTATTCCCGGAGGGGAACACCGGGGAGCTGTTTTTT
TRBV27	.	TRBJ1-2	many	CASSLSQINGYTF	TGTGCCAGCAGTTTATCGCAAATCAATGGCTACACCTTC
TRBV7-2	.	TRBJ2-7	few	CASSLGFFSSYEQYF	TGTGCCAGCAGCTTAGGGTTCTTTAGCTCCTACGAGCAGTACTTC
TRBV12-3/TRBV12-4	TRBD1	TRBJ1-2	many	CASSLSRDSRNYGYTF	TGTGCCAGCAGTTTATCCAGGGACAGTCGGAACTATGGCTACACCTTC
TRBV6-2/TRBV6-3	.	TRBJ1-5	.	CASSYLLKSQPQHF	TGTGCCAGCAGTTACCTGCTTAAGAGTCAGCCCCAGCATTTT
TRBV27	.	TRBJ2-3	many	CASSLSASTDTQYF	TGTGCCAGCAGTTTATCCGCTAGCACAGATACGCAGTATTTT
TRBV5-1	.	TRBJ2-5	.	CASSLSGETQYF	TGCGCCAGCAGCTTGAGTGGAGAGACCCAGTACTTC
TRBV20-1	.	TRBJ1-5	many	CSARDVQGNQPQHF	TGCAGTGCTAGAGATGTTCAGGGAAATCAGCCCCAGCATTTT
TRBV3-1	TRBD2	TRBJ2-7	.	CASSQGIGGSYEQYF	TGTGCCAGCAGCCAAGGTATCGGGGGGAGCTACGAGCAGTACTTC
TRBV2	.	TRBJ1-5	few	CASSITIQPQHF	TGTGCCAGCAGTATTACCATACAGCCCCAGCATTTT
TRBV7-6	.	TRBJ1-1	many	CASSSGQITEAFF	TGTGCCAGCAGCTCCGGACAGATAACTGAAGCTTTCTTT
TRBV30	.	TRBJ1-5	.	CAWSDTQGGGQHF	TGTGCCTGGAGCGACACGCAAGGGGGGGGGCAGCATTTT
TRBV12-3/TRBV12-4	TRBD1	TRBJ2-5	many	CASTRTGTQETQYF	TGTGCCAGCACCAGGACAGGGACTCAAGAGACCCAGTACTTC
TRBV5-1	.	TRBJ1-6	many	CASSTARASRINSPLHF	TGCGCCAGCAGCACGGCGAGAGCCTCAAGGATTAATTCACCCCTCCACTTT
TRBV6-6	.	TRBJ2-7	many	CASSYGPSRGSSYEQYF	TGTGCCAGCAGTTACGGGCCATCCAGGGGCAGCTCCTACGAGCAGTACTTC
TRBV20-1	TRBD2	TRBJ2-3	many	CSASTSGGATDTQYF	TGCAGTGCTTCTACTAGCGGGGGGGCCACAGATACGCAGTATTTT
TRBV12-3/TRBV12-4	.	TRBJ2-3	many	CASRQGLDTQYF	TGTGCCAGCAGGCAGGGACTAGATACGCAGTATTTT
TRBV2	TRBD1	TRBJ2-2	once	CASSAGTGAGGTGELFF	TGTGCCAGCAGCGCCGGGACAGGGGCCGGGGGCACCGGGGAGCTGTTTTTT
TRBV2	.	TRBJ1-1	many	CASSDLRQPNTEAFF	TGTGCCAGCAGTGACCTCAGACAGCCGAACACTGAAGCTTTCTTT
TRBV29-1	.	TRBJ1-1	many	CSVGGGDTEAFF	TGCAGCGTTGGGGGAGGGGACACTGAAGCTTTCTTT
TRBV12-3/TRBV12-4	.	TRBJ1-1	many	CASSPPRHTEAFF	TGTGCCAGCAGCCCCCCTCGGCACACTGAAGCTTTCTTT
TRBV28	TRBD1	TRBJ2-1	many	CASRSGTGMSNEQFF	TGTGCCAGCAGGTCCGGGACAGGGATGAGCAATGAGCAGTTCTTC
TRBV5-1	TRBD2	TRBJ2-2	few	CASSFSGATTTGELFF	TGCGCCAGCAGCTTTAGCGGGGCCACTACCACCGGGGAGCTGTTTTTT
TRBV7-2	TRBD2	TRBJ2-3	.	CASSPRLAGDRTDTQYF	TGTGCCAGCAGCCCAAGACTAGCGGGGGATCGCACAGATACGCAGTATTTT
TRBV5-4	TRBD1	TRBJ2-2	many	CASSPILGQLNTGELFF	TGTGCCAGCAGCCCTATATTGGGACAGTTGAACACCGGGGAGCTGTTTTTT
TRBV9	.	TRBJ2-4	few	CASSPHLVGDIQYF	TGTGCCAGCAGCCCCCATCTAGTTGGGGACATTCAGTACTTC
TRBV5-1	.	TRBJ2-1	many	CASSLGGASYNEQFF	TGCGCCAGCAGCTTGGGAGGGGCTTCCTACAATGAGCAGTTCTTC
TRBV5-6	TRBD1	TRBJ2-3	many	CASTMDRVPDTQYF	TGTGCCAGCACCATGGACAGGGTGCCAGATACGCAGTATTTT
TRBV2	.	TRBJ1-1	few	CASSGAFTEAFF	TGTGCCAGCAGTGGAGCGTTCACTGAAGCTTTCTTT
TRBV29-1	.	TRBJ1-2	few	CSVDPGNYGYTF	TGCAGCGTTGACCCGGGAAACTATGGCTACACCTTC
TRBV18	.	TRBJ1-6	many	CASSPPPDGNSPLHF	TGTGCCAGCTCACCCCCCCCGGACGGAAATTCACCCCTCCACTTT
TRBV5-1	TRBD2	TRBJ2-5	many	CASSLGGLAGVQETQYF	TGCGCCAGCAGCTTGGGGGGACTAGCGGGGGTCCAAGAGACCCAGTACTTC
TRBV3-1	.	TRBJ1-2	many	CASSQQGNYGYTF	TGTGCCAGCAGCCAACAGGGGAACTATGGCTACACCTTC
TRBV11-2	.	TRBJ1-6	many	CASSLRHGGSYNSPLHF	TGTGCCAGCAGCTTAAGGCACGGCGGCTCCTATAATTCACCCCTCCACTTT
TRBV4-1	.	TRBJ1-4	many	CASSQVRGFGEKLFF	TGCGCCAGCAGCCAAGTGAGGGGCTTTGGTGAAAAACTGTTTTTT
TRBV5-6	TRBD1	TRBJ2-2	many	CASSLVGQGIGELFF	TGTGCCAGCAGCTTGGTTGGACAGGGGATCGGGGAGCTGTTTTTT
TRBV5-1	.	TRBJ1-4	many	CASSATTGTSSEKLFF	TGCGCCAGCAGCGCGACCACCGGGACTTCGAGTGAAAAACTGTTTTTT
TRBV10-2	.	TRBJ1-1	many	CASSEGLQPPAFF	TGCGCCAGCAGTGAGGGACTCCAACCCCCAGCTTTCTTT
TRBV4-1	.	TRBJ1-4	few	CASSQAPQGFGEKLFF	TGCGCCAGCAGCCAAGCCCCCCAGGGCTTTGGGGAAAAACTGTTTTTT
TRBV5-1	TRBD2	TRBJ2-1	.	CASTLLTSGENEQFF	TGCGCCAGCACCTTACTGACTAGCGGGGAAAATGAGCAGTTCTTC
TRBV20-1	TRBD2	TRBJ2-3	few	CSARGGGRDTQYF	TGCAGTGCTAGAGGCGGGGGGCGGGATACGCAGTATTTT
TRBV4-1	TRBD2	TRBJ2-3	many	CASSQDAAGEGTQYF	TGCGCCAGCAGCCAAGATGCGGCGGGGGAGGGTACGCAGTATTTT
TRBV20-1	.	TRBJ1-6	many	CSAWSQNSPLHF	TGCAGTGCGTGGTCTCAGAACTCACCCCTCCACTTT
TRBV12-3/TRBV12-4	TRBD1	TRBJ1-1	many	CASSLGQGYTEAFF	TGTGCCAGCAGTTTAGGACAGGGGTACACTGAAGCTTTCTTT
TRBV5-1	.	TRBJ2-1	many	CASSLETGGNEQFF	TGCGCCAGCAGCTTGGAAACGGGCGGGAATGAGCAGTTCTTC
TRBV19	.	TRBJ2-2	many	CASSIGQVPGELFF	TGTGCCAGTAGTATAGGACAGGTCCCCGGGGAGCTGTTTTTT
TRBV27	TRBD1	TRBJ1-5	many	CASSPETGFNQPQHF	TGTGCCAGCAGTCCGGAGACAGGGTTCAATCAGCCCCAGCATTTT
TRBV29-1	TRBD1	TRBJ2-3	few	CSVELPQGALDTQYF	TGCAGCGTTGAACTCCCACAGGGGGCATTAGATACGCAGTATTTT